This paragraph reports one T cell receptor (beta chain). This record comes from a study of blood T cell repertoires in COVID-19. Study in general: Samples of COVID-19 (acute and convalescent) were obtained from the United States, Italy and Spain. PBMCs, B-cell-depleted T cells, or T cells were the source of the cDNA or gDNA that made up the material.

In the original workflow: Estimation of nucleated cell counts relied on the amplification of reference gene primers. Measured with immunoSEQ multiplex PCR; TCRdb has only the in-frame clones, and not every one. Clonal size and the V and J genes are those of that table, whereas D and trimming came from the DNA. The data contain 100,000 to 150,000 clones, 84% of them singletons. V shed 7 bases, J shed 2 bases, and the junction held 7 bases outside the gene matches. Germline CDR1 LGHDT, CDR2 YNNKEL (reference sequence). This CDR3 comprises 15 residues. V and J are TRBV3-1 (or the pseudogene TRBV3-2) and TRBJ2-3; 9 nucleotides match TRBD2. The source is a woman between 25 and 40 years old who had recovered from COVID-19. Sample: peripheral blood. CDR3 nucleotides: TGTGCCAGCAACCGAGCGGGGGGCGCCACAGATACGCAGTATTTT. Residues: CASNRAGGATDTQYF.